Listed below are T cell receptor beta chains from one sample, sequenced in a study of blood T cell repertoires in COVID-19. Here immunoSEQ multiplex PCR was the method, and the copy in TCRdb shows in-frame clones only, minus some. The sample lists approximately 200,000 clones; about 85% were seen once. Sequencing used PBMCs or T cells enriched from blood (not recorded which). These receptors originate from a woman in her 30s who had recovered from COVID-19. CDR3s include the opening cysteine and the closing phenylalanine or tryptophan. The order of the fields is D gene, V gene, clone size, J gene, CDR3 DNA, CDR3 protein. The D gene is left open where the match is weak. The size entry is marked missing in some rows and otherwise reads once, few, many or a size class.

NA	TRBV11-3	NA	TRBJ1-1	TGTGCCAGCAGCCCTTCGGGAAACACTGAAGCTTTCTTT	CASSPSGNTEAFF
NA	TRBV10-3	NA	TRBJ2-6	TGTGCCATCAGTGAAGCAGGGGCTGGGGCCAACGTCCTGACTTTC	CAISEAGAGANVLTF
TRBD2	TRBV11-2	NA	TRBJ2-1	TGTGCCAGCAGCTCCCTTCCGGCGGGAGGGGAAGTTGAGCAGTTCTTC	CASSSLPAGGEVEQFF
NA	TRBV7-2	NA	TRBJ1-2	TGTGCCACCCAAAGCCCGGGGGACGGCTATGGCTACACCTTC	CATQSPGDGYGYTF
TRBD1	TRBV30	NA	TRBJ1-1	TGTGCCTGGCGACGACAGGGTGTGAACACTGAAGCTTTCTTT	CAWRRQGVNTEAFF
NA	TRBV5-6	NA	TRBJ1-2	TGTGCCAGCAGCTTGGCCGCGACTAACTATGGCTACACCTTC	CASSLAATNYGYTF
NA	TRBV6-5	NA	TRBJ1-2	TGTGCCAGCAGTCCCGCCGGGGGGGACTATGGCTACACCTTC	CASSPAGGDYGYTF
TRBD1	TRBV11-2	NA	TRBJ1-1	TGTGCCAGCAGCACCGGACAGGGTACGAACACTGAAGCTTTCTTT	CASSTGQGTNTEAFF
NA	TRBV27	NA	TRBJ2-7	TGTGCCAGCAGGAGACAGGTCCTTACCCCCTACGAGCAGTACTTC	CASRRQVLTPYEQYF
NA	TRBV11-2	NA	TRBJ2-7	TGTGCCAGCAGCCTAGAAGACAGCTCCTACGAGCAGTACTTC	CASSLEDSSYEQYF
NA	TRBV30	many	TRBJ1-5	TGTGCCTGGTCCCGACAGCGAGATCAGCCCCAGCATTTT	CAWSRQRDQPQHF
NA	TRBV4-3	NA	TRBJ2-5	TGCGCCAGCAGCCAAGAAGGTTTAGGGGCATTCCAAGAGACCCAGTACTTC	CASSQEGLGAFQETQYF
NA	TRBV24-1	NA	TRBJ2-3	TGTGCCACCGACCGGGACACTGAAGATACGCAGTATTTT	CATDRDTEDTQYF
NA	TRBV11-2	once	TRBJ1-1	TGTGCCAGCAGCTTAGATTGGGAGGGAGTGAGTGCTTTCTTT	CASSLDWEGVSAFF
NA	TRBV6-5	NA	TRBJ1-1	TGTGCCAGCAGCCCCGCGGCCAGGAACACTGAAGCTTTCTTT	CASSPAARNTEAFF
NA	TRBV6-5	NA	TRBJ1-2	TGTGCCAGCCAAAGCCCTGTTTGGGCCTATGGCTACACCTTC	CASQSPVWAYGYTF
NA	TRBV29-1	NA	TRBJ1-2	TGCAGCGTTGGGGGGCAGGCAAGTGGCTACACCTTC	CSVGGQASGYTF
TRBD1	TRBV3-1/TRBV3-2	NA	TRBJ1-2	TGTGCCAGCAGCCAAGGGGGACAGGGCTATGGCTACACCTTC	CASSQGGQGYGYTF
NA	TRBV6-2/TRBV6-3	NA	TRBJ2-3	TGTGCCAGCAGCCCCCGGGACACCTACACAGATACGCAGTATTTT	CASSPRDTYTDTQYF
NA	TRBV5-4	NA	TRBJ1-6	TGTGCCAGCAGCCTTGACCAGGGTCGGGCCCTCCACTTT	CASSLDQGRALHF